This T cell receptor beta chain was found in a study of cytotoxic CD8 clonotypes in ibrutinib-treated CLL. Measured with immunoSEQ multiplex PCR; TCRdb has only the in-frame clones, and not every one. Among 150,000 to 200,000 clones listed, approximately 72% were seen once. Looked up from germline, CDR1 is KGHSH and CDR2 is LQKENI. The CDR3 contains 14 residues. The V segment lost 6 bases and the J segment 6 bases; nucleotides outside the gene matches: 10. The sample holds a few counts of this clone. The sequencing here drew on PBMCs, taken after 24 months of ibrutinib treatment. This clonotype originated in a human donor with chronic lymphocytic leukemia. The J gene is TRBJ2-7, the V gene TRBV18; 8 nucleotides agree with TRBD2. CDR3 DNA: TGTGCCAGCTCCCTTGGCGGGAGGTACTCCGAGCAGTACTTC. Its translation is CASSLGGRYSEQYF.